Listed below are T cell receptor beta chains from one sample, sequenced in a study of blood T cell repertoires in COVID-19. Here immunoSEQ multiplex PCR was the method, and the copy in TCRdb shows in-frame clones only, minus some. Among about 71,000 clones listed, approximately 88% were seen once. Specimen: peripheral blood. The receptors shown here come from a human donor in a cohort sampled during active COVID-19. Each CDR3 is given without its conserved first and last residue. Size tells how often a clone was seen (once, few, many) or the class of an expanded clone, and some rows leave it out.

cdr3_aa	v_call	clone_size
ASSLSGTGLYEQY	TRBV5-4	-
ASMKLASGQEFGYT	TRBV2	-
ASSQDLRGGSEKLF	TRBV4-2	few
ASSPPGDEQF	TRBV5-8	once
ASSPRTSGMPTYEQY	TRBV11-2	-
AISVGTGGTGELF	TRBV10-3	-
ASSQDDRQAGELF	TRBV4-1	-
ASSQGSGQSYGYT	TRBV3-1/TRBV3-2	once
ATSRERTGGSLNTGELF	TRBV15	-
ASSASSYEQY	TRBV7-9	-
ASYQTGYGSGANVLT	TRBV27	-
SAQLAGLTYEQY	TRBV29-1	-